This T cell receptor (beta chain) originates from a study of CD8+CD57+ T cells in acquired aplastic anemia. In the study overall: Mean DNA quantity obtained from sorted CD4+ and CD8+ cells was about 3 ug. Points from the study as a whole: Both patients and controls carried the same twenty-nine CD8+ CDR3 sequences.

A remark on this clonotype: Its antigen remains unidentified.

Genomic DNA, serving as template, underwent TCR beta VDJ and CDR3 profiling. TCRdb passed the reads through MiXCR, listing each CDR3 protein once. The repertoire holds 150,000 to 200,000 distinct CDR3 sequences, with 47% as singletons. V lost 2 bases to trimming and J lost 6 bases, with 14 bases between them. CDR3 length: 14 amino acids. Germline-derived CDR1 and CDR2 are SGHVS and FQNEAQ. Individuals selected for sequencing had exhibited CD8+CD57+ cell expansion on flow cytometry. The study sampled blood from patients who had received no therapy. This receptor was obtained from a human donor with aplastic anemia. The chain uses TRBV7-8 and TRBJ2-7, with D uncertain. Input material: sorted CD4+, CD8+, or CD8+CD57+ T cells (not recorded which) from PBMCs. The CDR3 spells CASSLKLHDTEQYF. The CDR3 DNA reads TGTGCCAGCAGCTTAAAACTACACGATACCGAGCAGTACTTC.